A single sample is the source of the 26 T cell receptor beta chains below, sequenced in a study of OX40 agonist ivuxolimab in advanced cancers. The method was immunoSEQ multiplex PCR; TCRdb's version includes in-frame clones alone and lacks a portion of them. Counted here are roughly 90,000 clones, about 83% occurring once; the ten biggest clones make up roughly 1.5%. The sample in question was CD4+ or CD8+ T cells sorted from blood, obtained in a trial of the OX40 agonist ivuxolimab. All receptors derive from an adult with an advanced solid tumor such as melanoma, head and neck, liver or kidney cancer.

The chain has TRBV28 and TRBJ2-7; D unresolved. The V and J ends lost 5 bases and 0 bases respectively, with 14 bases between them. This CDR3 spans 15 amino acids. The V gene's germline CDR1 is MDHEN and CDR2 SYDVKM. This chain's CDR3 is CASSLTPDASYEQYF. The CDR3 region has the DNA TGTGCCAGCAGTCTTACCCCCGACGCCTCCTACGAGCAGTACTTC.

This clone was detected a few times. V and J are TRBV10-3 and TRBJ2-3; D gene ambiguous. CDR3 length: 15 residues. Trimming left V 5 bases short and J 1 base short, with 13 bases between. CDR1 is ENHRY and CDR2 is SYGVKD in the germline V gene. The CDR3 DNA reads TGTGCCATCAGTCAGCCGACAACAGGCACAGATACGCAGTATTTT. This gives the protein CAISQPTTGTDTQYF.

This clone was seen a few times. The chain is built from TRBV9 and TRBJ2-3, with D possibly called TRBD1 or TRBD2 (5 bases each). The length of the CDR3 is 17 residues. V lost 1 base and J lost 2, with 17 bases in between. From germline, CDR1 is SGDLS and CDR2 YYNGEE. CDR3 in DNA: TGTGCCAGCAGCGTACTACCTGGGGCGGGTCACACAGATACGCAGTATTTT. Residues: CASSVLPGAGHTDTQYF.

The V call is TRBV4-1, the J call TRBJ1-3; D gene uncertain. V lost 2 bases and J lost 0, with 8 bases in between. The CDR3 has 15 residues. Germline V gene sequence: CDR1 MGHRA, CDR2 YSYEKL. DNA of the CDR3: TGCGCCAGCAGCCAACCTTTGAGCTCTGGAAACACCATATATTTT. Protein sequence: CASSQPLSSGNTIYF.

This clone was observed once. The rearrangement joins TRBV5-1 to TRBJ2-3, with TRBD1 as a possible D gene (6 bases). V lost 4 bases and J lost 4, with 16 bases in between. CDR1 and CDR2 (germline): SGHRS, YFSETQ. The CDR3 loop spans 15 amino acids. The CDR3 sequence: CASSPTASGADTQYF. The CDR3 nucleotides are TGCGCCAGCAGCCCAACCGCTTCAGGGGCAGATACGCAGTATTTT.

The chain has TRBV5-1 and TRBJ2-1, with a possible D match to TRBD2 (6 bases). Deletions cut 2 bases from V and 8 bases from J, with 17 bases between. Germline assignment: CDR1 SGHRS and CDR2 YFSETQ. The CDR3 is made up of 15 amino acids. The CDR3 protein is CASSFEGRPGDEQFF. The CDR3, as DNA: TGCGCCAGCAGCTTTGAGGGACGGCCGGGGGATGAGCAGTTCTTC.

The chain joins TRBV6-6 to TRBJ1-2, with TRBD1 identical over 9 bases. The V gene end was trimmed by 6 bases and the J gene end by 2 bases; junction bases not matched to a gene: 4. CDR1 and CDR2 from the germline V gene are MNHNY and SVGAGI (reference sequence). The CDR3 is 14 amino acids. The CDR3 nucleotides are TGTGCCAGCAGGGGGACAGGGTTGAACTATGGCTACACCTTC. Translating gives CASRGTGLNYGYTF.

The rearrangement links TRBV19 to TRBJ1-4, with no clear D. This CDR3 is 13 amino acids long. Trimming pared 0 bases from V and 8 bases from J, leaving 7 bases between. Germline V gene data show CDR1 as LNHDA and CDR2 as SQIVND (reference sequence). CDR3 amino acids: CASSIDRGEKLFF. Here the CDR3 DNA reads TGTGCCAGTAGTATAGATCGGGGAGAAAAACTGTTTTTT.

This sequence joins TRBV5-1 and TRBJ1-1, with no clear D. Germline V gives CDR1 SGHRS, CDR2 YFSETQ. Trimming took 0 bases from V and 11 from J, leaving 14 bases between them. This CDR3 region has 13 residues. The CDR3 bases are TGCGCCAGCAGCTTGGATGCGCGGGAGGGCGCTTTCTTT. Encoded protein: CASSLDAREGAFF.

This clone appeared a few times. The chain combines TRBV18 with TRBJ2-2; D gene unclear. The CDR3 consists of 16 residues. The V gene's germline CDR1 is KGHSH and CDR2 LQKENI. Trimming took off 3 bases at V and 6 bases at J, with 17 bases between the two ends. The CDR3 loop is CASSPRAAARSGELFF. In nucleotides, the CDR3 is TGTGCCAGCTCACCCCGGGCAGCCGCCCGTTCCGGGGAGCTGTTTTTT.

This sequence joins TRBV6-1 and TRBJ1-1; no reliable D call. The CDR3 has 14 amino acids. The ends were cut back, 5 bases at V and 1 base at J, with 11 bases in the middle. Germline-derived CDR1 and CDR2 are MNHNS and SASEGT. The CDR3 bases are TGTGCCAGCAGTCTAGAGTCCCGGAACACTGAAGCTTTCTTT. It encodes CASSLESRNTEAFF.

The genes are TRBV10-3 and TRBJ1-1; 10 bases are shared with TRBD1. Germline V CDR1 and CDR2: ENHRY, SYGVKD. V lost 6 bases and J lost 9; bases outside the gene matches: 4. This CDR3 is built from 12 residues. CDR3 in amino acids: CAISWDRGKAFF. The DNA for the CDR3 is TGTGCCATCAGCTGGGACAGGGGCAAAGCTTTCTTT.

The rearrangement joins TRBV25-1 to TRBJ1-1; 7 positions agree with TRBD1. J gave up 6 bases and V 3 bases, and 4 bases lay outside the gene matches. From germline, CDR1 is MGHDK and CDR2 SYGVNS. This CDR3 has 13 amino acids. CDR3 in DNA: TGTGCCAGCAGTGATCATGACAGGGCTGAAGCTTTCTTT. Translating it yields CASSDHDRAEAFF.

J is TRBJ2-2 and V is TRBV30, with a tentative D call TRBD1 (6 bases). Trimming shortened V by 5 bases and J by 1 base, and 11 bases separated the two germline ends. Germline values: CDR1 GTSNPN, CDR2 SVGIG (reference sequence). There are 14 residues in the CDR3. CDR3: CAWGRGLNTGELFF. In DNA form, the CDR3 reads TGTGCCTGGGGCAGGGGATTGAACACCGGGGAGCTGTTTTTT.

The J gene is TRBJ2-7, the V gene TRBV5-1, with TRBD2 identical over 15 bases. Trimming at V came to 2 bases and at J to 2 bases, leaving 5 bases not matched to a gene. CDR3 length: 17 residues. Germline V gives CDR1 SGHRS, CDR2 YFSETQ. This CDR3 reads CASSLGLAGGFPYEQYF. The CDR3 DNA reads TGCGCCAGCAGCTTAGGACTAGCGGGGGGGTTCCCCTACGAGCAGTACTTC.

This chain joins TRBV30 and TRBJ2-3; 9 bases are shared with TRBD2. This CDR3 has 10 amino acids. V was clipped by 7 bases and J by 14 bases; unmatched bases: 7. Germline loops: CDR1 GTSNPN, CDR2 SVGIG (reference sequence). CDR3 residues: CASTGTSMYF. DNA for the CDR3: TGTGCCTCGACCGGGACTAGCATGTATTTT.

CDR3 nucleotide sequence: TGTGCCAGCAGCTCGGACGGGAGCTCCTACAATGAGCAGTTCTTC. Its translation: CASSSDGSSYNEQFF. The rearrangement joins TRBV11-3 to TRBJ2-1, with TRBD2 as a possible D gene (6 bases). V was cut by 4 bases and J by 0 bases, with 10 bases left in between. The CDR3 runs 15 residues. Germline V CDR1 and CDR2: SGHNT, YENEEA.

The rearrangement links TRBV5-4 to TRBJ1-4; D uncertain. CDR3 length: 14 amino acids. Trimming stripped 1 base from V and 3 bases from J, with 7 bases between. CDR1 is SGHNT, CDR2 YYREEE, per germline (reference sequence). CDR3 sequence (DNA): TGTGCCAGCAGCTTGAAAGGGTCTAATGAAAAACTGTTTTTT. Translating it yields CASSLKGSNEKLFF.

This clone was recorded once. This chain joins TRBV27 and TRBJ2-7; no clear D. Germline V gives CDR1 MNHEY, CDR2 SMNVEV (reference sequence). With 11 bases removed from V and 6 bases from J, the gap between germline ends came to 8 bases. The CDR3 spans 9 residues. CDR3 coding DNA: TGTGCCCTTTGTCCCGAGCAGTACTTC. Amino acids: CALCPEQYF.

The chain has TRBV7-9 and TRBJ2-7; D is ambiguous. V lost 1 base and J lost 6, with 10 bases in between. CDR3 length equals 13 residues. Germline loops: CDR1 SEHNR, CDR2 FQNEAQ (reference sequence). The CDR3 spells CASSLGNRFEQYF. The CDR3 DNA sequence: TGTGCCAGCAGCTTAGGCAACAGATTCGAGCAGTACTTC.

As regards this clone: Other nucleotide sequences from this sample produce the same CDR3. V and J are TRBV2 and TRBJ2-5; 11 bases are a match to TRBD2. The germline V gene has CDR1 SNHLY and CDR2 FYNNEI. Trimming cost V 1 base and J 3 bases; bases outside gene matches: 7. The CDR3 is 17 residues long. CDR3 sequence: CASSEERGLAAEETQYF. In DNA form, the CDR3 reads TGTGCCAGCAGTGAAGAGCGGGGACTAGCGGCCGAAGAGACCCAGTACTTC.

This clone turned up a few times. J is TRBJ1-4 and V is TRBV30; D might be TRBD1 (5 bases). The CDR3 covers 14 residues. Germline V CDR1 and CDR2: GTSNPN, SVGIG (reference sequence). Trimming removed 0 bases from V and 5 bases from J, with 10 bases in between. The CDR3 coding sequence is TGTGCCTGGAGTGTTGGGACCTCAAATGAAAAACTGTTTTTT. Translated: CAWSVGTSNEKLFF.

The V call is TRBV5-8, the J call TRBJ1-2; the D is unclear. The CDR3 loop spans 13 amino acids. Trimming shortened V by 5 bases and J by 12 bases, and 20 bases separated the two germline ends. The germline gives CDR1 SGHTS, CDR2 YDEGEE. In nucleotides, the CDR3 is TGTGCCAGCAGTTCAACAACCGACCCTCTTCACACCTTC. Translated: CASSSTTDPLHTF.

Concerning this clone itself: Compared with germline, one end of the junction differs, possibly owing to a read error. This rearrangement joins TRBV7-2 to TRBJ2-4, with D uncertain. There are 14 residues in the CDR3. Germline V gives CDR1 SGHTA, CDR2 FQGNSA. CDR3 bases: TGTGCCAGCAGCTTAGGGGCAGCCATAAACATTCAGTACTTC. This codes for CASSLGAAINIQYF.

This chain links TRBV7-3 with TRBJ2-2; D might be TRBD2 (5 bases). Trimming took 1 base from V and 6 from J, leaving 6 bases between them. The CDR3 runs 13 residues. Germline-derived CDR1 and CDR2 are SGHTA and FQGTGA. The chain's CDR3 is CASSLIGAGELFF. The CDR3 DNA reads TGTGCCAGCAGCTTAATCGGGGCCGGGGAGCTGTTTTTT.

The genes are TRBV7-9 and TRBJ2-6; no reliable D call. Germline assignment: CDR1 SEHNR and CDR2 FQNEAQ (reference sequence). Trimming left V 0 bases short and J 0 bases short, with 6 bases between. This CDR3 has 16 residues. CDR3 DNA sequence: TGTGCCAGCAGCTTAGCGTTGGGCTCTGGGGCCAACGTCCTGACTTTC. Translation: CASSLALGSGANVLTF.